This TCR beta chain was captured in a study of cytomegalovirus exposure and HLA in healthy donors. The overall study: Within the Caucasian-associated ancestry cluster were 81% of the approximately 400 genotyped donors. Broader study findings: Researchers reportedly found TCR beta sequences accurately predicted most subjects' HLA-A and HLA-B alleles. Immune exposure data for these donors was limited to CMV serostatus. The study carried out a later analysis of TCR beta sequences. It associated 16,951 of them with specific HLA alleles at a false discovery rate of 0.05.

Trimming left V 3 bases short and J 9 bases short, with 15 bases between. There are 13 residues in the CDR3. Germline V lookup: CDR1 SGHNT, CDR2 YENEEA. This clone was counted only a few times. As yet, its antigen is unknown. It was with 60 Vbeta and 13 Jbeta primers that the PCR ran. The protocol was immunoSEQ multiplex PCR, while the TCRdb copy is restricted to in-frame clones and leaves out a portion. The sample carries 130,000 to 150,000 clones, about 80% recorded once. This clonotype was obtained from a man aged 40-49 years in good health and CMV-seropositive. The chain has TRBV11-3 and TRBJ2-7; a weak D match, TRBD2 (6 bases). Material: PBMCs. The CDR3 DNA reads as TGTGCCAGCAGCTTGGGAGATCGGGGAGGGCAGTACTTC. Protein product: CASSLGDRGGQYF. Variable domain in full (rest from reference TRBV11-3 and TRBJ2-7): EAGVVQSPRYKIIEKKQPVAFWCNPISGHNTLYWYLQNLGQGPELLIRYENEEAVDDSQLPKDRFSAERLKGVDSTLKIQPAELGDSAVYLCASSLGDRGGQYFGPGTRLTVT.